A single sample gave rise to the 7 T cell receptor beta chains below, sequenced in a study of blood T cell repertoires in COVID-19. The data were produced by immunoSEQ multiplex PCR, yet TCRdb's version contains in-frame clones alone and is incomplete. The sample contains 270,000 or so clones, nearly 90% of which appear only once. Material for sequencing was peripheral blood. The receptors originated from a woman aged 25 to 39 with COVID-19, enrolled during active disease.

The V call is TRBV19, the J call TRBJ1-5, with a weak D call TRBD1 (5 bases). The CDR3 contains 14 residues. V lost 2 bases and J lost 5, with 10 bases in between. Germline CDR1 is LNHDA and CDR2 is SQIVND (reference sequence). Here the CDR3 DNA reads TGTGCCAGTAGTATACCAGGGTTTGATCAGCCCCAGCATTTT. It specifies CASSIPGFDQPQHF.

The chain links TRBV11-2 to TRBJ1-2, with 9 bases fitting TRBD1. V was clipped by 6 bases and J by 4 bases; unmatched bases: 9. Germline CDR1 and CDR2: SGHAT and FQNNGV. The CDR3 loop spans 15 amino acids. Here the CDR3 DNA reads TGTGCCAGCAGTAGACTGGGACAGGGAGGCTATGGCTACACCTTC. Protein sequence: CASSRLGQGGYGYTF.

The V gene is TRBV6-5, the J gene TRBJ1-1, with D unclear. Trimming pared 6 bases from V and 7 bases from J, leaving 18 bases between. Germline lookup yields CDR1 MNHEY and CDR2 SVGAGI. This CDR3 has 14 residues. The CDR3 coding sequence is TGTGCCAGCAGCCTCCTGATGCACTCGGGTGAAGCTTTCTTT. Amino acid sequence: CASSLLMHSGEAFF.

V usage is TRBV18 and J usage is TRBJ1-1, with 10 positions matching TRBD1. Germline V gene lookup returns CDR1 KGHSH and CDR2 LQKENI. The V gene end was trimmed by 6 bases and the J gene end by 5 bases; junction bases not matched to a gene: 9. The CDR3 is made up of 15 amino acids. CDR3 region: CASSAPGQGTTEAFF. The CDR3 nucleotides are TGTGCCAGCTCGGCACCGGGACAGGGGACGACTGAAGCTTTCTTT.

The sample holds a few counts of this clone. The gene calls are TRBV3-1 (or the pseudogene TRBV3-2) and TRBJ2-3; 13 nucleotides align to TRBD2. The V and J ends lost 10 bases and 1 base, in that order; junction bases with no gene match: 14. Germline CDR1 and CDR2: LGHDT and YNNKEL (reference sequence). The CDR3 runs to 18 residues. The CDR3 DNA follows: TGTGCCACCTACCCAATTGGACTAGCGGGGGAGGGCACAGATACGCAGTATTTT. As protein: CATYPIGLAGEGTDTQYF.

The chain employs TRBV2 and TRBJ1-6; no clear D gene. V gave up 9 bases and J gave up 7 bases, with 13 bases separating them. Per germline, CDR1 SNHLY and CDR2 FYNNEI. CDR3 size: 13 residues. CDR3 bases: TGTGCCAGACGGAGGGCTCAAAATTCACCCCTCCACTTT. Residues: CARRRAQNSPLHF.

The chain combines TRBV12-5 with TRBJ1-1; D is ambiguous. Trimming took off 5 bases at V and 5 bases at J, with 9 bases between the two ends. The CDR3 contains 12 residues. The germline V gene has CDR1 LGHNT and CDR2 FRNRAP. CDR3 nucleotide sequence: TGTGCTAGTGGTCTTCGGTGGACTGAAGCTTTCTTT. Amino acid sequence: CASGLRWTEAFF.